This T cell receptor (beta chain) was identified in a study of graft-versus-host responses after intestinal transplantation. TCRdb's copy holds only in-frame clones and misses some; the assay was immunoSEQ multiplex PCR. Among tens of thousands of clones, more than 90% were seen once, and the ten largest hold approximately 0.71%. This material consisted of PBMCs, taken 16 days after intestinal transplant. This TCR derives from a human patient who received an intestinal transplant, so some T cells may come from the graft donor.

This chain's CDR3 is CASSLAGGSTYEQYF. The CDR3 DNA reads TGTGCCAGCAGCTTAGCGGGTGGCAGTACCTACGAGCAGTACTTC. The chain is built from TRBV7-9 and TRBJ2-7; D gene unclear. Germline V gene data show CDR1 as SEHNR and CDR2 as FQNEAQ (reference sequence). The CDR3 has 15 amino acids. The V gene lost 0 bases and the J gene lost 2 bases, with 11 bases spanning the gap.